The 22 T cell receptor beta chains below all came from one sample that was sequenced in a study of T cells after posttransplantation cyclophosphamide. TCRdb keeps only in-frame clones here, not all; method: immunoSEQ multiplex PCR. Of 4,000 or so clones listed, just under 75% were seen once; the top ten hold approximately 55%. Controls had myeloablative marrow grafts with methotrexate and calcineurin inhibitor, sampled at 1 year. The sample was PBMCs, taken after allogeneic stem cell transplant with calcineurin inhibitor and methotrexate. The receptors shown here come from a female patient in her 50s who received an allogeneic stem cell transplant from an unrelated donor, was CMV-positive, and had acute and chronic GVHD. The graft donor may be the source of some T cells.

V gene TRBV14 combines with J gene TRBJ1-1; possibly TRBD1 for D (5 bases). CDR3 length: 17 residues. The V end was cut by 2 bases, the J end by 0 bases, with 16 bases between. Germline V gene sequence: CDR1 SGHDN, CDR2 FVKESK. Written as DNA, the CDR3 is TGTGCCAGCAGCCAACTGTTCAGGGCTCAAATGAACACTGAAGCTTTCTTT. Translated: CASSQLFRAQMNTEAFF.

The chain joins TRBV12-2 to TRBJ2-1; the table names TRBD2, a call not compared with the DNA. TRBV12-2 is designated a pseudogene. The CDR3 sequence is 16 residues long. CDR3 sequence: CASRLGLARRYNEQFF. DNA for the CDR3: TGTGCAAGTCGCTTAGGGTTAGCTAGACGCTACAATGAGCAGTTCTTC.

CDR3 sequence reads: CASSLSNSKNTEAFF. CDR3 coding DNA: TGTGCCAGCAGCTTATCCAACAGCAAGAACACTGAAGCTTTCTTT. V gene TRBV7-2 combines with J gene TRBJ1-1; D ambiguous. Trimming shortened V by 2 bases and J by 1 base, and 11 bases separated the two germline ends. This CDR3 region has 15 residues. Germline assignment: CDR1 SGHTA and CDR2 FQGNSA.

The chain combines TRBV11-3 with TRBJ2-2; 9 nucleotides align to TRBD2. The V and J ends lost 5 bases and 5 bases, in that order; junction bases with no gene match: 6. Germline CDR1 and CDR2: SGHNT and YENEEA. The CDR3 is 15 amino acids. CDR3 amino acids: CASSPLAGKTGELFF. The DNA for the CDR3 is TGTGCCAGCAGCCCGCTAGCGGGAAAAACCGGGGAGCTGTTTTTT.

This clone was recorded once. Here the CDR3 DNA reads TGTGCCAGCAGCTTAAGCCCACAGGGAACCTCCCCCGAGCAGTACTTC. Amino acid sequence: CASSLSPQGTSPEQYF. The V and J genes are TRBV7-9 and TRBJ2-5; D may be TRBD1 (6 bases). The J call is in doubt because the DNA end fits TRBJ2-7 better. Germline V CDR1 and CDR2: SEHNR, FQNEAQ (reference sequence). The CDR3 runs 16 residues.

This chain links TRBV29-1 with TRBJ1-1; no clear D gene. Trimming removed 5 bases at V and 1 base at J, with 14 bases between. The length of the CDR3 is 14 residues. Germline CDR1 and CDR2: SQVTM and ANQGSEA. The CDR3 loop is CSVRNAERNTEAFF. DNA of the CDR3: TGCAGCGTTCGTAACGCAGAGCGGAACACTGAAGCTTTCTTT.

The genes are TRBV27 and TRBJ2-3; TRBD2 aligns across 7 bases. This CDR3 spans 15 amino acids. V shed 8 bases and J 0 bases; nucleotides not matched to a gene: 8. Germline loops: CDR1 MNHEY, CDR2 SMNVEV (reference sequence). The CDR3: CASALGRGSTDTQYF. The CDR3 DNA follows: TGTGCCAGCGCCCTCGGGCGGGGGAGCACAGATACGCAGTATTTT.

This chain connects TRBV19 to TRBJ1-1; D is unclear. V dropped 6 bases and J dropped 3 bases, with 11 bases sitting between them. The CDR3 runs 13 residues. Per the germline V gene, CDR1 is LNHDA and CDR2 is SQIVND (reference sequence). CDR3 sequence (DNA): TGTGCCAGTAGGTCGGTCGTACACACTGAAGCTTTCTTT. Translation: CASRSVVHTEAFF.

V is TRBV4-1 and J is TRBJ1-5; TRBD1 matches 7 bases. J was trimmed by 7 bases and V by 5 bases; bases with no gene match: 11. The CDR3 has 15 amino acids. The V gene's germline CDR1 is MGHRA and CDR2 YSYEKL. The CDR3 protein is CASSTRTGRGQPQHF. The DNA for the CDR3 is TGCGCCAGCAGCACAAGGACAGGCCGGGGACAGCCCCAGCATTTT.

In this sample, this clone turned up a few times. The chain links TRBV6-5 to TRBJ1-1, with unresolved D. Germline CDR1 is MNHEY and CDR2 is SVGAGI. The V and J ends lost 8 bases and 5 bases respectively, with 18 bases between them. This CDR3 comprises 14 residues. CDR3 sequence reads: CASLLGGRGTEAFF. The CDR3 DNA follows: TGTGCCAGCCTTTTGGGTGGAAGAGGGACTGAAGCTTTCTTT.

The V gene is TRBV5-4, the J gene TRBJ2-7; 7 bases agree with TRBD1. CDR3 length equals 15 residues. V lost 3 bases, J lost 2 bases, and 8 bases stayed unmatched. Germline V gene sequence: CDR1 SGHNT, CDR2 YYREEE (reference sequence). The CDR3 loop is CASSSSRQGPYEQYF. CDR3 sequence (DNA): TGTGCCAGCAGCTCCTCCCGACAGGGCCCCTACGAGCAGTACTTC.

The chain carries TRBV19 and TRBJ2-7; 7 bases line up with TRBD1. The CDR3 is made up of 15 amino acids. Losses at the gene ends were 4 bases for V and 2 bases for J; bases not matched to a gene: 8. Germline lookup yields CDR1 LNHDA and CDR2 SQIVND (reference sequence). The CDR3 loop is CASSTRQGGTYEQYF. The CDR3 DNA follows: TGTGCCAGTAGTACCCGACAGGGTGGCACCTACGAGCAGTACTTC. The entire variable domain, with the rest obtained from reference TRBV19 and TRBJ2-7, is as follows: DGGITQSPKYLFRKEGQNVTLSCEQNLNHDAMYWYRQDPGQGLRLIYYSQIVNDFQKGDIAEGYSVSREKKESFPLTVTSAQKNPTAFYLCASSTRQGGTYEQYFGPGTRLTVT.

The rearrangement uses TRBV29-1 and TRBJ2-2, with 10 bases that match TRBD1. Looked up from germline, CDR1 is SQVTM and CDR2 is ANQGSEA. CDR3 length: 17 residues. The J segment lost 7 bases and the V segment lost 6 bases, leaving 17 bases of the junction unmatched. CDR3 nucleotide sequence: TGCAGCGTGCAGACCTCCGGGACAGGGGTAAATGGCGGGGAGCTGTTTTTT. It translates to CSVQTSGTGVNGGELFF.

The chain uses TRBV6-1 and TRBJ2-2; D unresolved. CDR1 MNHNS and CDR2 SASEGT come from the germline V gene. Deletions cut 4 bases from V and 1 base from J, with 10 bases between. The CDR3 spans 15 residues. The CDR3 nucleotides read TGTGCCAGCAGTGTAATTCAGTGGAACACCGGGGAGCTGTTTTTT. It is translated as CASSVIQWNTGELFF.

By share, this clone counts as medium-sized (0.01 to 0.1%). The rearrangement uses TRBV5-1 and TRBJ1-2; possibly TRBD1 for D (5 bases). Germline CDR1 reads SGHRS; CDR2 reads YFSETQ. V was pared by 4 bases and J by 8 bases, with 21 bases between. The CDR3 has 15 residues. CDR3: CASSQGSAAMVGYTF. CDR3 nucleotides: TGCGCCAGCAGCCAGGGTTCGGCCGCTATGGTAGGCTACACCTTC.

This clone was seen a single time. CDR3 region: CASGRLRNTEAFF. The DNA of the CDR3 is TGTGCCAGCGGTCGATTGAGGAACACTGAAGCTTTCTTT. The chain links TRBV28 to TRBJ1-1, with D unresolved. The CDR3 contains 13 residues. The V gene lost 8 bases and the J gene lost 1 base, with 11 bases spanning the gap. Germline CDR1 is MDHEN and CDR2 is SYDVKM.

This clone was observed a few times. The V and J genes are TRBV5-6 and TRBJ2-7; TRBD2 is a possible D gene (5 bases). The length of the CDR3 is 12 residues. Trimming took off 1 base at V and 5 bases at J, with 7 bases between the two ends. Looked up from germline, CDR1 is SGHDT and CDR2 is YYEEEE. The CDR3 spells CASSLIGDEQYF. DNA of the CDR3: TGTGCCAGCAGCTTGATCGGGGACGAGCAGTACTTC.

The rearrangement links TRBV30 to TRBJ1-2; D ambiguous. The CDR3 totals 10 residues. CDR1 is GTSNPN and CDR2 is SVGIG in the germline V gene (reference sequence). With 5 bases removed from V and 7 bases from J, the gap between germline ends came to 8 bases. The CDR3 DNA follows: TGTGCCTGGGGGCCGATTGGCTACACCTTC. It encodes CAWGPIGYTF.

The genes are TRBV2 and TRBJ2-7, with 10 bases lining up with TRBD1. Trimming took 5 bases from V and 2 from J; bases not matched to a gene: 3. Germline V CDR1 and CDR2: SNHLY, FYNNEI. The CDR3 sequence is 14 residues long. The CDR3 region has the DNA TGTGCCAGCAGTCTTGACAGGGGGCCCTACGAGCAGTACTTC. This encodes CASSLDRGPYEQYF. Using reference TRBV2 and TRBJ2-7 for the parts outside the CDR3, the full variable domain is EPEVTQTPSHQVTQMGQEVILRCVPISNHLYFYWYRQILGQKVEFLVSFYNNEISEKSEIFDDQFSVERPDGSNFTLKIRSTKLEDSAMYFCASSLDRGPYEQYFGPGTRLTVT.

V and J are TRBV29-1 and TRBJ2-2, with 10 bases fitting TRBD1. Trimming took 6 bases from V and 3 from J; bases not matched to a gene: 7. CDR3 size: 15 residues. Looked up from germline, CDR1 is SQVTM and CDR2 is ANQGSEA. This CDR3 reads CSVPSGTGDTGELFF. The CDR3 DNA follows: TGCAGCGTGCCTTCCGGGACAGGGGACACCGGGGAGCTGTTTTTT.

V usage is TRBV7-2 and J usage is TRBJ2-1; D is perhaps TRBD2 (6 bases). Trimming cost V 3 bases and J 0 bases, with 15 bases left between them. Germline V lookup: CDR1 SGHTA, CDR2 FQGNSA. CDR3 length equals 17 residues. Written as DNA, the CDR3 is TGTGCCAGCAGCTTCCACCCTAGCGCGAGCTCCTACAATGAGCAGTTCTTC. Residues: CASSFHPSASSYNEQFF.

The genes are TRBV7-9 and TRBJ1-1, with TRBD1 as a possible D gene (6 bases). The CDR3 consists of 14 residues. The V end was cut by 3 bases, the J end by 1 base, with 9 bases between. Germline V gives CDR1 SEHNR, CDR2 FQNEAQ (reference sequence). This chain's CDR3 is CASSFRGRNTEAFF. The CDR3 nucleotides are TGTGCCAGCAGCTTCAGGGGTCGGAACACTGAAGCTTTCTTT.